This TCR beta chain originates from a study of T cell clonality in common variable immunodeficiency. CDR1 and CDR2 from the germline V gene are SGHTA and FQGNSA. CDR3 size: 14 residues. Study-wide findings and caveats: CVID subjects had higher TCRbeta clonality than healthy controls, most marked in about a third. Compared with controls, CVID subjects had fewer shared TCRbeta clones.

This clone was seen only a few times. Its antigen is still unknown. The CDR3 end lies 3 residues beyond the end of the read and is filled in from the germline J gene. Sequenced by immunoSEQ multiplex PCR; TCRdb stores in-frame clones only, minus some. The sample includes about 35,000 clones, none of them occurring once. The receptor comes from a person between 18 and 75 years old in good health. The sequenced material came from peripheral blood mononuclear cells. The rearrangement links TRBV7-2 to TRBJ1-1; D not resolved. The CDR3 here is CASSLATSGRRAFF. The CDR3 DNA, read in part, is TGTGCCAGCAGCTTAGCAACTAGCGGGAGGAGA.